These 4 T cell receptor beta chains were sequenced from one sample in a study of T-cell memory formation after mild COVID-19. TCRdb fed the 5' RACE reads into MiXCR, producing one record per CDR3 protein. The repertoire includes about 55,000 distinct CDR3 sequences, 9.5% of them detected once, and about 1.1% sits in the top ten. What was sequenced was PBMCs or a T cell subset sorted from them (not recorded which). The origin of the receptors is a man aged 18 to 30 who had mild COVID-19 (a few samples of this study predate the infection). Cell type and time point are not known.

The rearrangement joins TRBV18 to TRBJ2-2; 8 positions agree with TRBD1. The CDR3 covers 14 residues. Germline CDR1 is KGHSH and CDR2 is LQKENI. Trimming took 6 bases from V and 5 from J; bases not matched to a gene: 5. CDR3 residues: CASSLDRETGELFF. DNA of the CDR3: TGTGCCAGCTCTTTGGACAGGGAGACCGGGGAGCTGTTTTTT.

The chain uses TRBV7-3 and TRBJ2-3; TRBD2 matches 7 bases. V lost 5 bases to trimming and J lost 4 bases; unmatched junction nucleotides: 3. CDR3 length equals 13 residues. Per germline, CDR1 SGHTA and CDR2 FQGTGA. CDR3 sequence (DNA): TGTGCCAGCAGCCCTGGGGGGGCAGATACGCAGTATTTT. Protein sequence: CASSPGGADTQYF.

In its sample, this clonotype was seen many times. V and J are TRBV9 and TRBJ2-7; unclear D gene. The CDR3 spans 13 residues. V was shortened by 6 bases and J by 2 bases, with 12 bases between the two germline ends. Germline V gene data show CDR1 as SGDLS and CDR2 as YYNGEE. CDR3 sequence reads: CASKLRSAYEQYF. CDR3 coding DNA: TGTGCCAGCAAATTGAGGTCGGCCTACGAGCAGTACTTC.

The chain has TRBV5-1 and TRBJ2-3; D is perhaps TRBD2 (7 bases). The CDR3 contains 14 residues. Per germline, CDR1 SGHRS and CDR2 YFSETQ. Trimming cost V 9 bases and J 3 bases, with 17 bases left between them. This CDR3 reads CANSKGGATDTQYF. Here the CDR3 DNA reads TGCGCCAACTCCAAGGGGGGGGCAACAGATACGCAGTATTTT.